The rows below give T cell receptor beta chains drawn from one sample of a study of blood T cell repertoires in COVID-19. Libraries were prepared by immunoSEQ multiplex PCR; TCRdb keeps only in-frame clonotypes and omits some of them. The sample shows more than 250,000 clones, roughly nine tenths of them seen only once. The source material was PBMCs or T cells enriched from blood (not recorded which). These receptor sequences come from a woman aged 40-49 years who had recovered from COVID-19. Both conserved end residues are part of each CDR3. The D gene is left open where the match is weak. Size values are once, few and many counts, or a class for expanded clones, and some rows have none.

d_call,clone_size,j_call,v_call,cdr3_aa,cdr3_nt
TRBD1,NA,TRBJ1-6,TRBV14,CASSQQTGRNSPLHF,TGTGCCAGCAGCCAACAGACAGGGCGGAATTCACCCCTCCACTTT
NA,NA,TRBJ2-7,TRBV7-8,CASSLRGSYEQYF,TGTGCCAGCAGTCTAAGGGGATCCTACGAGCAGTACTTC
NA,NA,TRBJ2-1,TRBV7-3,CASSSSGESTYNEQFF,TGTGCCAGCAGCTCCTCGGGGGAGAGTACCTACAATGAGCAGTTCTTC
TRBD2,NA,TRBJ2-7,TRBV28,CASSPQGLAGSSYEQYF,TGTGCCAGCAGCCCCCAGGGACTAGCGGGAAGCTCCTACGAGCAGTACTTC
NA,NA,TRBJ2-7,TRBV10-1,CASSELPLDKAYEQYF,TGCGCCAGCAGTGAGCTTCCCTTGGACAAAGCCTACGAGCAGTACTTC
NA,NA,TRBJ2-2,TRBV12-5,CASGLDPAGAGTGELFF,TGTGCTAGTGGTTTGGACCCCGCGGGGGCGGGCACCGGGGAGCTGTTTTTT
TRBD1,NA,TRBJ1-2,TRBV30,CAWTTGQGLVGYGYTF,TGTGCCTGGACAACGGGACAGGGGCTCGTGGGCTATGGCTACACCTTC
NA,NA,TRBJ2-7,TRBV28,CASSLSGPGSDEQYF,TGTGCCAGCAGTTTATCGGGCCCAGGGTCGGACGAGCAGTACTTC
TRBD1,NA,TRBJ1-1,TRBV7-2,CASSTRQGAAGKEAFF,TGTGCCAGCAGCACCCGACAGGGGGCGGCGGGGAAGGAAGCTTTCTTT
TRBD2,NA,TRBJ2-1,TRBV7-6,CASSLGYGTSGTYEQFF,TGTGCCAGCAGCTTAGGTTACGGGACTAGCGGGACGTATGAGCAGTTCTTC
NA,NA,TRBJ2-7,TRBV10-3,CAISGPSGARGYEQYF,TGTGCCATCAGTGGTCCCAGCGGGGCCAGGGGCTACGAGCAGTACTTC
TRBD2,NA,TRBJ2-5,TRBV3-1/TRBV3-2,CASSLLAGEETQYF,TGTGCCAGCAGCCTGTTAGCGGGGGAAGAGACCCAGTACTTC
TRBD1,NA,TRBJ2-1,TRBV28,CASSFSRDRVGNEQFF,TGTGCCAGCAGTTTCAGCCGGGACAGGGTAGGCAATGAGCAGTTCTTC
NA,NA,TRBJ1-2,TRBV4-1,CASSQTQATNYGYTF,TGCGCCAGCAGCCAAACACAAGCGACTAACTATGGCTACACCTTC
NA,NA,TRBJ2-2,TRBV13,CASSYTGTLNTGELFF,TGTGCCAGCAGTTACACCGGGACTTTGAACACCGGGGAGCTGTTTTTT
TRBD2,once,TRBJ2-7,TRBV27,CASSSQLAGDEQYF,TGTGCCAGCAGTTCACAACTAGCGGGAGACGAGCAGTACTTC
TRBD1,NA,TRBJ2-5,TRBV24-1,CATGTVFQETQYF,TGTGCCACCGGGACAGTTTTTCAAGAGACCCAGTACTTC
NA,few,TRBJ1-2,TRBV28,CASNPGQYYGYTF,TGTGCCAGCAACCCCGGACAGTACTATGGCTACACCTTC
NA,few,TRBJ1-3,TRBV28,CASSPRSWRDRSARNTIYF,TGTGCCAGCAGTCCGCGCTCTTGGAGGGATCGGTCGGCCCGAAACACCATATATTTT
TRBD1,NA,TRBJ1-1,TRBV7-2,CASSRGQGPTEAFF,TGTGCCAGCAGCCGGGGACAGGGGCCCACTGAAGCTTTCTTT
NA,NA,TRBJ2-1,TRBV6-2/TRBV6-3,CASSPSSSEQFF,TGTGCCAGCAGCCCAAGTAGTAGTGAGCAGTTCTTC
NA,NA,TRBJ1-2,TRBV5-1,CASSLAVQDGYTF,TGCGCCAGCAGCTTGGCCGTCCAGGATGGCTACACCTTC
TRBD1,NA,TRBJ2-1,TRBV2,CASTLPGQANEQFF,TGTGCCAGCACCTTACCGGGACAGGCCAATGAGCAGTTCTTC
TRBD2,NA,TRBJ2-2,TRBV7-2,CASSLTSGLTGELFF,TGTGCCAGCAGCTTAACTAGCGGGCTCACCGGGGAGCTGTTTTTT
NA,NA,TRBJ1-2,TRBV2,CASSESPGGYTF,TGTGCCAGCAGTGAGTCCCCGGGGGGCTACACCTTC